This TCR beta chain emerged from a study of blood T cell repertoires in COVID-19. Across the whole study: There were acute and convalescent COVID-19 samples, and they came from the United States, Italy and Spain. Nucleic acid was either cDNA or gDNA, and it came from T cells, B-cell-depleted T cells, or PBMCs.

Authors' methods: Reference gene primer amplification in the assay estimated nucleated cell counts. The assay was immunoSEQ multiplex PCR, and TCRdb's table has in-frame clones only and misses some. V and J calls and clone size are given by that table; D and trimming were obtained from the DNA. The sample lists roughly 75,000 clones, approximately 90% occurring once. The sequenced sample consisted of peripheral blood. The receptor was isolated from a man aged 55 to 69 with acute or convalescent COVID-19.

As DNA, the CDR3 is TGTGCTAGTGGTTTGGCCCCGGGACAGGGGGCGCGAGGTGACTATGGCTACACCTTC. Translation gives CASGLAPGQGARGDYGYTF. The genes are TRBV12-5 and TRBJ1-2; 12 nucleotides align to TRBD1. Trimming removed 1 base from V and 3 bases from J; junction bases left unmatched: 12. The CDR3 is 19 residues long. CDR1 is LGHNT, CDR2 FRNRAP, per germline.